These T cell receptor beta chains were read from a single sample in a study of T cells in Graves' hyperthyroidism and ophthalmopathy. TCRdb re-analysed the multiplex PCR reads in MiXCR, keeping a single row per CDR3 protein. The sample consists of some 500,000 distinct CDR3 sequences, over 13% of them appearing once. Sequenced input: blood. These receptors originate from a woman younger than 35 with Graves' hyperthyroidism. CDR3s include the opening cysteine and the closing phenylalanine or tryptophan. A D gene is named only where the DNA matches it firmly. Clone size, where shown, is once, few, many, or a class for clones that have expanded.

CDR3nt,CDR3aa,j_gene,d_gene,v_gene,len,abundance
TGTGCCAGTAGCACGCGGGACTCCCATTGGGGCTATGAGCAGTTCTTC,CASSTRDSHWGYEQFF,TRBJ2-1,NA,TRBV19,16,NA
TGCAGTGCTAGATCCCCTCTTCGGGGGACCTACAATGAGCAGTCCTTC,CSARSPLRGTYNEQSF,TRBJ2-1,NA,TRBV20-1,16,NA
TGTGCCATCGCGAGACCGGGACAGGGTTCTCAGCCCCAGCATTTT,CAIARPGQGSQPQHF,TRBJ1-5,TRBD1,TRBV28,15,few
TGTGCCAGCTGGGCCTCTGACGAGCAGTACTTC,CASWASDEQYF,TRBJ2-7,NA,TRBV7-2,11,few
TGCAGCGTGGGGGGAAGGGGGAACACCGGGGAGCTGTTTTTT,CSVGGRGNTGELFF,TRBJ2-2,NA,TRBV29-1,14,few
TGTGCCAGTAGTATTAGCCAAAATGACGGTGGCTACACCTTC,CASSISQNDGGYTF,TRBJ1-2,NA,TRBV19,14,NA
TGCGCCAGCGGCTTGGGACAGAACACTGAAGCTTTCTTT,CASGLGQNTEAFF,TRBJ1-1,NA,TRBV5-1,13,few
TGTGCCAGCAGCCAAGAGCAGGGGTCTGGAAACACCATATATTTT,CASSQEQGSGNTIYF,TRBJ1-3,NA,TRBV4-2,15,few
TGTGCCAGTGGAATAGGGGGCGGGGAGACCCAGTACTTC,CASGIGGGETQYF,TRBJ2-5,TRBD1,TRBV19,13,few
TGTGCCGGGCCGGGGGACACTGAAGCTTTCTTT,CAGPGDTEAFF,TRBJ1-1,NA,TRBV30,11,many
TGTGCCAGCAGCCCCAGGGGGGCAGGGGCGACCTACGAGCAGTACTTC,CASSPRGAGATYEQYF,TRBJ2-7,NA,TRBV4-2,16,many
TGTGCCAGCAGTGTTCGCCAGAACTATGGCTACACCTTC,CASSVRQNYGYTF,TRBJ1-2,NA,TRBV2,13,many
TGCAGTGCTAGAGGGGGGACCGTAGGCTATGGCTACACCTTC,CSARGGTVGYGYTF,TRBJ1-2,NA,TRBV20-1,14,NA
TGCGCCAGCAGCCCCACTAGCGGGAGTCACAATAGGGAGTTCTTC,CASSPTSGSHNREFF,TRBJ2-1,TRBD2,TRBV5-1,15,many
TGTGCCAGCAGTTTCCGACTAGCGGGGATAACCTTGGGTGCGGCCAAAAACATTCAGTACTTC,CASSFRLAGITLGAAKNIQYF,TRBJ2-4,TRBD2,TRBV6-2/TRBV6-3,21,few
TGTGCCAGCAGTGTATTGGGGGCTAGCAATTCACCCCTCCACTTT,CASSVLGASNSPLHF,TRBJ1-6,NA,TRBV2,15,many
TGTGCCAGCAGCTTAGCTTCTCTGGGGGAAAGCGAAGAGACCCAGTACTTC,CASSLASLGESEETQYF,TRBJ2-5,NA,TRBV7-9,17,many
TGTGCCTGGAGTGTTCCAGGGGTGAGGAATCAGCCCCAGCATTTT,CAWSVPGVRNQPQHF,TRBJ1-5,NA,TRBV30,15,many
TGCGCCAGCAGCACCGGACAGGGGATATCTGGGGCCAACGTCCTGACTTTC,CASSTGQGISGANVLTF,TRBJ2-6,TRBD1,TRBV5-1,17,few
TGTGCCAGCAGCCAAGCAGGGGGACTCGATCGCTACGAGCAGTACTTC,CASSQAGGLDRYEQYF,TRBJ2-7,NA,TRBV3-1,16,few
TGTGCCAGCAGCCCTCCACCAGATACGCAGTATTTT,CASSPPPDTQYF,TRBJ2-3,NA,TRBV13,12,NA
TGCAGTGCTAGCGGGATCTACGAGCAGTACTTC,CSASGIYEQYF,TRBJ2-7,NA,TRBV20-1,11,many
TGTGCCAGCAGTTTTCGAAGGGGCCCCCAAGAGACCCAGTACTTC,CASSFRRGPQETQYF,TRBJ2-5,NA,TRBV27,15,many
TGCGCCAGCAGCTCCCGACTAGCGGAGTTGACTAGCACAGATACGCAGTATTTT,CASSSRLAELTSTDTQYF,TRBJ2-3,TRBD2,TRBV5-1,18,few
TGTGCCAGCAGCTCGACGGGACAGGATAATTCACCCCTCCACTTT,CASSSTGQDNSPLHF,TRBJ1-6,TRBD1,TRBV11-2,15,many
TGTGCCAGCAGCTCGAGAGGGACTAGCGGGATTACAGATACGCAGTATTTT,CASSSRGTSGITDTQYF,TRBJ2-3,TRBD2,TRBV11-1,17,many
TGCAGTGCTCCCTACGAGGGGACTAGCAATGAGCAGTTCTTC,CSAPYEGTSNEQFF,TRBJ2-1,TRBD2,TRBV20-1,14,NA
TGTGCCAGCAGCCGAGACTCCCTACCCTACAATGAGCAGTTCTTC,CASSRDSLPYNEQFF,TRBJ2-1,NA,TRBV3-1,15,many
TGTGCCAGCACCTGGGGGGTCAATCAGCCCCAGCATTTT,CASTWGVNQPQHF,TRBJ1-5,NA,TRBV27,13,many
TGTGCCATCTCACCCGGACTGGGCTCCTACAATGAGCAGTTCTTC,CAISPGLGSYNEQFF,TRBJ2-1,NA,TRBV10-3,15,many
TGTGCCAGCAGTGCGCAGTTCAGAGCTTTCTTT,CASSAQFRAFF,TRBJ1-1,NA,TRBV14,11,NA
TGTGCCAGCAGCCCACACAGGGGCCCCGGGGAGCTGTTTTTT,CASSPHRGPGELFF,TRBJ2-2,TRBD1,TRBV14,14,many
TGTGCCATCAGTTCCGCAATTACGAACTATGGCTACACCTTC,CAISSAITNYGYTF,TRBJ1-2,NA,TRBV10-3,14,NA
TGTGCCAGCACTTGGGACAATTCACCCCTCCACTTT,CASTWDNSPLHF,TRBJ1-6,NA,TRBV12-3/TRBV12-4,12,many
TGTGCCAGCAGAGCGGAGGACTCCTACAATGAGCAGTTCTTC,CASRAEDSYNEQFF,TRBJ2-1,NA,TRBV2,14,many
TGTGCCAGCAGGGGGCTAGCGGGAGTAATCCAGGAGACCCAGTACTTC,CASRGLAGVIQETQYF,TRBJ2-5,TRBD2,TRBV11-3,16,many
TGTGCCTGGGACCTGGCAGGGGACTATGGCTACACCTTC,CAWDLAGDYGYTF,TRBJ1-2,NA,TRBV30,13,NA
TGTGCCAGCAGTTTAAGTCCAGCGGGAATCTCCGGGGAGCTGTTTTTT,CASSLSPAGISGELFF,TRBJ2-2,TRBD2,TRBV12-3/TRBV12-4,16,few
TGTGCCAGCAGCTCCCAATGGCGGGAGGCCTCCTACAATGAGCAGTTCTTC,CASSSQWREASYNEQFF,TRBJ2-1,TRBD2,TRBV7-9,17,NA
TGTGCCAGCAGCCGACAGTCTCTGGGGAACACCATATATTTT,CASSRQSLGNTIYF,TRBJ1-3,NA,TRBV7-9,14,many
TGTGCCAGCAGCGTAGACGGGGACACCGGGGAGCTGTTTTTT,CASSVDGDTGELFF,TRBJ2-2,NA,TRBV9,14,NA
TGCAGCGTTGACTACGGCTCTGGGGCCAACGTCCTGACTTTC,CSVDYGSGANVLTF,TRBJ2-6,NA,TRBV29-1,14,few